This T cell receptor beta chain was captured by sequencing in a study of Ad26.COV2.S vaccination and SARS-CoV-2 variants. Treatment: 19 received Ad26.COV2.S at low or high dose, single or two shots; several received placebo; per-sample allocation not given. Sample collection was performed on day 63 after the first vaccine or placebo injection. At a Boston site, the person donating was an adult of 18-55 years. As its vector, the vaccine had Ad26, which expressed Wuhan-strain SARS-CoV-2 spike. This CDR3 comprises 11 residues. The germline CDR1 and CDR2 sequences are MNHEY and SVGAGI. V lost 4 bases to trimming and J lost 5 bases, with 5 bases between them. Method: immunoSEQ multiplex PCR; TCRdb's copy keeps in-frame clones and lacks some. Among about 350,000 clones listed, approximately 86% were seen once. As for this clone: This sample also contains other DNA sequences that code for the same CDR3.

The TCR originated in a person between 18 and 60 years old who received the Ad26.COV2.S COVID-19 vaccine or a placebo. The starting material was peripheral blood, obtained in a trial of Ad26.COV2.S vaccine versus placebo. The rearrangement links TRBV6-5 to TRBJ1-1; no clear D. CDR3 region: CASSLGTEAFF. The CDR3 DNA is TGTGCCAGCAGTTTGGGGACTGAAGCTTTCTTT.